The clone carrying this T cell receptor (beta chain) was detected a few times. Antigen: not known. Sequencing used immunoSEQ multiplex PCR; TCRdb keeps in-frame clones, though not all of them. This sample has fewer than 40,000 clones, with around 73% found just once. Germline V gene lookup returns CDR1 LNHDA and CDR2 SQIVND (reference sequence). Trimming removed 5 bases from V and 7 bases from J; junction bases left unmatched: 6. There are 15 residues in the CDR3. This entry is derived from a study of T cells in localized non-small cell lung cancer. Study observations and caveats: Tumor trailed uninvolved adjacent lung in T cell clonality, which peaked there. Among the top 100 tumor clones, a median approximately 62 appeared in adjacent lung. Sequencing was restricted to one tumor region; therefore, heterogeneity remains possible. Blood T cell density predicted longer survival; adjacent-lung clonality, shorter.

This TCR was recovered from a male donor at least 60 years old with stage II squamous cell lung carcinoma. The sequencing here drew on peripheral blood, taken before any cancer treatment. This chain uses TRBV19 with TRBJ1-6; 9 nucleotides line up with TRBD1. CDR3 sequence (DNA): TGTGCCAGTAGTCCCCGACAGGGGGGAAATTCACCCCTCCACTTT. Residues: CASSPRQGGNSPLHF.